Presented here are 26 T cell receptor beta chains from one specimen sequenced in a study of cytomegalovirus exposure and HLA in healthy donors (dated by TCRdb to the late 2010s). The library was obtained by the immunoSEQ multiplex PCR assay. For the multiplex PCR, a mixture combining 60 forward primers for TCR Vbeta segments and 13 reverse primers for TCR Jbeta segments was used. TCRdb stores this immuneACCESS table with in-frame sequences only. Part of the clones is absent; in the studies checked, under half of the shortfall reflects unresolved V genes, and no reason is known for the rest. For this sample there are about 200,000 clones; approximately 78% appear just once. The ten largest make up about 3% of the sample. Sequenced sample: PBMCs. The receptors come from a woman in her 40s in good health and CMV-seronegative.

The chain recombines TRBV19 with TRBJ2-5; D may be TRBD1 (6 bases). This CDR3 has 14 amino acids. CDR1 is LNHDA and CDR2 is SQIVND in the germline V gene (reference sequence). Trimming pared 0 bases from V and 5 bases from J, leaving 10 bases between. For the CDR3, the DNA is TGTGCCAGTAGTATAGATCCAGGGGCTGAGACCCAGTACTTC. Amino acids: CASSIDPGAETQYF. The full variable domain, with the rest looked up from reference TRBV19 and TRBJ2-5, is DGGITQSPKYLFRKEGQNVTLSCEQNLNHDAMYWYRQDPGQGLRLIYYSQIVNDFQKGDIAEGYSVSREKKESFPLTVTSAQKNPTAFYLCASSIDPGAETQYFGPGTRLLVL.

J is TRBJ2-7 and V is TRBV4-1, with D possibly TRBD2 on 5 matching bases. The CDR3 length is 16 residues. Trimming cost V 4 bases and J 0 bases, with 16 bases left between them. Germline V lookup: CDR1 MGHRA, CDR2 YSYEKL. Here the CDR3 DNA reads TGCGCCAGCAGCCGGGTCCCCAGCGGCAGCTCCTACGAGCAGTACTTC. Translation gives CASSRVPSGSSYEQYF.

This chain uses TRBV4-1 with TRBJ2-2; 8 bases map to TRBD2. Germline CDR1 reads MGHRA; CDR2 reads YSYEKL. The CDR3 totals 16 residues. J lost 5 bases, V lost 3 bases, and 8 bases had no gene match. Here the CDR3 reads CASSHPGLDDTGELFF. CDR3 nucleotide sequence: TGCGCCAGCAGCCATCCGGGACTAGACGATACCGGGGAGCTGTTTTTT.

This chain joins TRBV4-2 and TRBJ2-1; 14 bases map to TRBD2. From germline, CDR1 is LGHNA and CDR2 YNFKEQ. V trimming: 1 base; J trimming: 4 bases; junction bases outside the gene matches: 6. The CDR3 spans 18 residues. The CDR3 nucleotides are TGTGCCAGCAGCCAAGGTACGGGACTAGCGGGGGATTACAATGAGCAGTTCTTC. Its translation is CASSQGTGLAGDYNEQFF.

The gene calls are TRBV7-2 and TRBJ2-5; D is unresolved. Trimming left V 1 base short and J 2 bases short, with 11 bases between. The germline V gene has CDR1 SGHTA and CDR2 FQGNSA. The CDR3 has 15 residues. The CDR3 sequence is CASSLVNAVQETQYF. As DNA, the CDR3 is TGTGCCAGCAGCTTAGTGAATGCGGTACAAGAGACCCAGTACTTC.

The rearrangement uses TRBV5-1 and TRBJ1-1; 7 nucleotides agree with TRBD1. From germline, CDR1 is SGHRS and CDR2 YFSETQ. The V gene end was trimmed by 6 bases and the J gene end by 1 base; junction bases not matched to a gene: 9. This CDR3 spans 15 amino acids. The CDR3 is CASTKNPGGNTEAFF. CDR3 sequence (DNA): TGCGCCAGCACCAAAAACCCAGGGGGGAACACTGAAGCTTTCTTT.

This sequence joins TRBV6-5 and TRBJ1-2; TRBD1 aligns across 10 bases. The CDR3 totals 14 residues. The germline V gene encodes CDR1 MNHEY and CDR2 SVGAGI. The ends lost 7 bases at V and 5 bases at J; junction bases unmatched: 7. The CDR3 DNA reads TGTGCCAGCACCAGGGACAGGGGCTCTTATGGCTACACCTTC. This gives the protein CASTRDRGSYGYTF.

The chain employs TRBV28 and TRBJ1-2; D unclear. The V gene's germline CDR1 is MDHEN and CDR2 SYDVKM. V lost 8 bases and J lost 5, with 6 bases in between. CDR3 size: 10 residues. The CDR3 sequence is CASRGYGYTF. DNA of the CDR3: TGTGCCAGCCGCGGATATGGCTACACCTTC.

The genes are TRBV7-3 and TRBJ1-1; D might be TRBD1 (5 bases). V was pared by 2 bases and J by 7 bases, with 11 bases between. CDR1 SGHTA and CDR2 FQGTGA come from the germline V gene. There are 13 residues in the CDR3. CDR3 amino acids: CASSLQGQGEAFF. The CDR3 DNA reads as TGTGCCAGCAGCTTACAGGGTCAGGGTGAAGCTTTCTTT.

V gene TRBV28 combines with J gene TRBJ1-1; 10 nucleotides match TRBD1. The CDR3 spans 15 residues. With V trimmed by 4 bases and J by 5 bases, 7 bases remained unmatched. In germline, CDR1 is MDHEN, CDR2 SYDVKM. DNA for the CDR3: TGTGCCAGCAGTTCCGACAGGGGGCGGTGGACTGAAGCTTTCTTT. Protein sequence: CASSSDRGRWTEAFF.

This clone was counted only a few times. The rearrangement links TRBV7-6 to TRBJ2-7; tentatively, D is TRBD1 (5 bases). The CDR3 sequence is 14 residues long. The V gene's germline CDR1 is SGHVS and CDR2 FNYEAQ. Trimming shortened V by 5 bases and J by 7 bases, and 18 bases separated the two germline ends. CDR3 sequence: CASSPGMGSAEQYF. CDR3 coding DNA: TGTGCCAGCAGCCCAGGGATGGGGTCGGCGGAGCAGTACTTC. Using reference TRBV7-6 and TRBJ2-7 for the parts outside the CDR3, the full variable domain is GAGVSQSPRYKVTKRGQDVALRCDPISGHVSLYWYRQALGQGPEFLTYFNYEAQQDKSGLPNDRFSAERPEGSISTLTIQRTEQRDSAMYRCASSPGMGSAEQYFGPGTRLTVT.

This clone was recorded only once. The CDR3, as DNA: TGTGCCAGCACCCTGCGCCTAGCGGGAGCCTACGAGCAGTACTTC. This encodes CASTLRLAGAYEQYF. The chain recombines TRBV27 with TRBJ2-7, with 10 bases aligning to TRBD2. Looked up from germline, CDR1 is MNHEY and CDR2 is SMNVEV (reference sequence). Trimming at V came to 7 bases and at J to 2 bases, leaving 8 bases not matched to a gene. CDR3 size: 15 residues.

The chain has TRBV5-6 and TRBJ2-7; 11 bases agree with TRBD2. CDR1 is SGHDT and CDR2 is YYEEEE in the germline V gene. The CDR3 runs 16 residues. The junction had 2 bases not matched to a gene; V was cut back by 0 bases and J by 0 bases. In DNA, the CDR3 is TGTGCCAGCAGCTTGGGGGGACTAGCGGCCTCCTACGAGCAGTACTTC. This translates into CASSLGGLAASYEQYF.

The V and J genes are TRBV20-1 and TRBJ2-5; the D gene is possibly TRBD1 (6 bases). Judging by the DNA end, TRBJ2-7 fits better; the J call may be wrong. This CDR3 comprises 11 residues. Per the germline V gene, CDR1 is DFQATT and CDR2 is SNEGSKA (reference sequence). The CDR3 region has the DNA TGCAGTGCCCTGGACAGATACGAGCAGTACTTC. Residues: CSALDRYEQYF.

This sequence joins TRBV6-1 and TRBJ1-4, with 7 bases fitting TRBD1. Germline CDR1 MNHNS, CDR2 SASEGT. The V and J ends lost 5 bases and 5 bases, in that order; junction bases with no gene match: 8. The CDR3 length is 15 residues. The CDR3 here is CASSTLTGRNEKLFF. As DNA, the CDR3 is TGTGCCAGCAGTACGTTGACAGGGAGAAATGAAAAACTGTTTTTT.

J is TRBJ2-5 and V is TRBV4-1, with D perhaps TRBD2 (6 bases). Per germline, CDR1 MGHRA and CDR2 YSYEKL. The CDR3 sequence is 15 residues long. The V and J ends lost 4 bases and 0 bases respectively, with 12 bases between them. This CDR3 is CASSLSWTNQETQYF. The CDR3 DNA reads TGCGCCAGCAGCCTCTCATGGACTAACCAAGAGACCCAGTACTTC.

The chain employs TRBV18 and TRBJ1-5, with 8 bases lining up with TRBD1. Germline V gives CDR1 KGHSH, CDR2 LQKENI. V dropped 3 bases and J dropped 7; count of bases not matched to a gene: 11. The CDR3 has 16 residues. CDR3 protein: CASSPDKDRGRQPQHF. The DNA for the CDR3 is TGTGCCAGCTCACCCGATAAAGACAGGGGTAGACAGCCCCAGCATTTT.

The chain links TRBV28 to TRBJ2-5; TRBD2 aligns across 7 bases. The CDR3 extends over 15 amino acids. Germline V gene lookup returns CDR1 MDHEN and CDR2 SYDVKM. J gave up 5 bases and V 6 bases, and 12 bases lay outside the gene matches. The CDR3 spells CASSRGRAQRETQYF. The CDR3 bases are TGTGCCAGCAGCCGAGGGAGGGCCCAGCGTGAGACCCAGTACTTC.

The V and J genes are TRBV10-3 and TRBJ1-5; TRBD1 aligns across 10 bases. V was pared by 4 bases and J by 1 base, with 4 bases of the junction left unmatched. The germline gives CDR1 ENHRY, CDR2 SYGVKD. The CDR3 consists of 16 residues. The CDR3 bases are TGTGCCATCAGTGCGACAGGGGGCAGGAGCAATCAGCCCCAGCATTTT. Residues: CAISATGGRSNQPQHF.

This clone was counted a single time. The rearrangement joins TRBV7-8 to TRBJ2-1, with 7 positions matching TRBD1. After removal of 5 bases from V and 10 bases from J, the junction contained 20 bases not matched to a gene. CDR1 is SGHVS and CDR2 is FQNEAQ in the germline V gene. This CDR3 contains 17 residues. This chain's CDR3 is CASSPKQRDRVFGEQFF. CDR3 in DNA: TGTGCCAGCAGCCCCAAGCAGCGAGACAGGGTGTTTGGGGAGCAGTTCTTC.

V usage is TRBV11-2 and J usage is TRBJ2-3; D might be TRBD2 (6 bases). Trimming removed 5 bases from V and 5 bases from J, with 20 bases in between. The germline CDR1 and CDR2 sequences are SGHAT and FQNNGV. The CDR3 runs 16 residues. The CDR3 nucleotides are TGTGCCAGCAGCGTTGTAGGGCGGGAAAGCCAAGATACGCAGTATTTT. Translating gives CASSVVGRESQDTQYF.

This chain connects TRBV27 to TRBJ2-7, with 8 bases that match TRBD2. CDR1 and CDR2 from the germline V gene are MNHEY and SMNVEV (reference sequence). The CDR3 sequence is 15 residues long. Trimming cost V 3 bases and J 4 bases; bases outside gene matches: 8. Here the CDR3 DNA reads TGTGCCAGCAGTTTTCGGGGGGGGCGCGTTTACGAGCAGTACTTC. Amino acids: CASSFRGGRVYEQYF.

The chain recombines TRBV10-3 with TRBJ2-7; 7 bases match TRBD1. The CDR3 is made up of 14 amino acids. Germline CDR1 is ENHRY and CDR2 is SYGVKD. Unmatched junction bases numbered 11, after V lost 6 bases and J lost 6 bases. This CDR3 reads CAIRETGSPLEQYF. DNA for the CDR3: TGTGCCATCAGAGAGACAGGGTCGCCCCTCGAGCAGTACTTC.

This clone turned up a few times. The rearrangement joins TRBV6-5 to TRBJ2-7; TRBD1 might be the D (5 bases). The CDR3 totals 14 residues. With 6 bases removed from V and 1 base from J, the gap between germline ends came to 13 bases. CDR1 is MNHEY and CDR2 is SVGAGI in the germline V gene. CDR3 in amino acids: CASSYLGESYEQYF. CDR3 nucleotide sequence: TGTGCCAGCAGCTACCTAGGGGAATCCTACGAGCAGTACTTC.

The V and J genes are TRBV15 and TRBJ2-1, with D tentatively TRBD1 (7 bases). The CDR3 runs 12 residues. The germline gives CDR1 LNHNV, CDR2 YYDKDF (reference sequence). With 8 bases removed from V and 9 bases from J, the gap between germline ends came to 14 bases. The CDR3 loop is CATGRQGGEQFF. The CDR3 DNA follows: TGTGCCACCGGTAGACAGGGAGGTGAGCAGTTCTTC. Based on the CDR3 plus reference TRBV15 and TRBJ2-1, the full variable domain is DAMVIQNPRYQVTQFGKPVTLSCSQTLNHNVMYWYQQKSSQAPKLLFHYYDKDFNNEADTPDNFQSRRPNTSFCFLDIRSPGLGDTAMYLCATGRQGGEQFFGPGTRLTVL.

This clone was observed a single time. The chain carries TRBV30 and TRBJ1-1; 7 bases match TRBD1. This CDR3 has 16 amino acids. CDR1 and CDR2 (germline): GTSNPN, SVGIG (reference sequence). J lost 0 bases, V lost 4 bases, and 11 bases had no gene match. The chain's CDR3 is CAWNSGTVFMNTEAFF. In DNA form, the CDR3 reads TGTGCCTGGAATTCCGGGACAGTCTTCATGAACACTGAAGCTTTCTTT.